This T cell receptor (beta chain) stems from a study of blood T cell repertoires in COVID-19. Study information: Nucleic acid was either cDNA or gDNA, and it came from T cells, B-cell-depleted T cells, or PBMCs.

This CDR3 has 15 amino acids. The V end was cut by 7 bases, the J end by 5 bases, with 18 bases between. Germline-derived CDR1 and CDR2 are LNHDA and SQIVND (reference sequence). The data were produced by immunoSEQ multiplex PCR, yet TCRdb's version contains in-frame clones alone and is incomplete. The data hold over 250,000 clones, with 88% observed a single time. J is TRBJ1-5 and V is TRBV19; D remains ambiguous. The sequence was obtained from a woman in her thirties with acute or convalescent COVID-19. The source material was peripheral blood. In nucleotides, the CDR3 is TGTGCCAGTACCCTGAACGAGGCGGGCTATCAGCCCCAGCATTTT. Its translation: CASTLNEAGYQPQHF.